The entry below gives a single TCR beta chain sequence along with its context. The donors, aged about 6 to 90, were healthy Caucasians from Russia. Isolation of PBMCs gave at least 7 million cells per sample. Primed by a sample-barcoded 5' primer and a J-beta primer mix, a second PCR proceeded for 7 to 11 cycles. The template-switch adaptor, which had 12 random nucleotides, put a tag on each cDNA molecule. MiXCR, applied by TCRdb to the 5' RACE reads, yields one record per CDR3 protein. The sample has 1.5 million to 1.8 million distinct CDR3 sequences; 35% to 45% are singletons. The CDR3 runs to 12 residues. V lost 8 bases to trimming and J lost 11 bases, with 18 bases between them. The data are from a study of blood T cells in healthy people across ages.

This TCR was sampled from a woman aged 18-29 years in good health. V usage is TRBV12-3 or TRBV12-4 and J usage is TRBJ2-5, with D possibly called TRBD1 or TRBD2 (5 bases each). The specimen was blood. The CDR3: CASSPDLGEQYF. Here the CDR3 DNA reads TGTGCCAGCTCCCCCGACCTGGGGGAGCAGTACTTC.